The 6 T cell receptor beta chains below were found in one sample sequenced in a study of breast tumors, draining lymph nodes, adjacent tissues. TCRdb reanalysed the multiplex PCR reads using MiXCR and keeps one entry per CDR3 protein. Of 13,000 or so distinct CDR3 sequences listed, roughly 60% were seen once; the top ten hold approximately 49%. The specimen was tumor-adjacent breast tissue. Source of these receptors: a female donor with breast cancer. Some clones in this sample may be carry-over from other donors' samples.

The J gene is TRBJ1-2, the V gene TRBV7-2; D uncertain. The length of the CDR3 is 18 residues. The germline V and J ends were trimmed by 5 bases and 0 bases, with 22 bases remaining between them. The germline gives CDR1 SGHTA, CDR2 FQGNSA. The CDR3 DNA reads as TGTGCCAGCAGCCCTAAGTTAGTCCCAGGAATTACTAACTATGGCTACACCTTC. This translates into CASSPKLVPGITNYGYTF. The full variable domain, with the rest looked up from reference TRBV7-2 and TRBJ1-2, is GAGVSQSPSNKVTEKGKDVELRCDPISGHTALYWYRQSLGQGLEFLIYFQGNSAPDKSGLPSDRFSAERTGGSVSTLTIQRTQQEDSAVYLCASSPKLVPGITNYGYTFGSGTRLTVV.

In its sample, this clonotype ranks as medium-sized (0.01 to 0.1%). This chain joins TRBV12-3 or TRBV12-4 and TRBJ1-2, with D unclear. This CDR3 has 13 residues. The V and J ends lost 4 bases and 1 base respectively, with 7 bases between them. The CDR3 DNA sequence: TGTGCCAGCAGTTCAGAAATTAACTATGGCTACACCTTC. Translating it yields CASSSEINYGYTF.

This clonotype is a singleton in its sample. V is TRBV12-3 or TRBV12-4 and J is TRBJ2-3; the D gene is possibly TRBD2 (7 bases). V gave up 5 bases and J gave up 1 base, with 10 bases separating them. The CDR3 is 14 amino acids. The CDR3: CASSPRGRTDTQYF. CDR3 DNA: TGTGCCAGCAGTCCGCGGGGGCGCACAGATACGCAGTATTTT.

V is TRBV4-3 and J is TRBJ2-7; 14 bases are a match to TRBD2. After removal of 4 bases from V and 5 bases from J, the junction contained 4 bases not matched to a gene. The CDR3 runs to 15 residues. Germline V gene lookup returns CDR1 LGHNA and CDR2 YSLEER. The CDR3 loop reads CASSPKGLAGDEQYF. DNA of the CDR3: TGCGCCAGCAGCCCCAAGGGACTAGCGGGAGACGAGCAGTACTTC.

The V call is TRBV19, the J call TRBJ2-1; 10 nucleotides agree with TRBD2. The CDR3 spans 14 residues. V trimming: 7 bases; J trimming: 7 bases; junction bases outside the gene matches: 7. Germline V gene data show CDR1 as LNHDA and CDR2 as SQIVND (reference sequence). CDR3: CASTLAGGGNEQFF. CDR3 sequence (DNA): TGTGCCAGTACTTTAGCGGGGGGCGGGAATGAGCAGTTCTTC.

V gene TRBV6-5 combines with J gene TRBJ1-5; D remains ambiguous. Germline CDR1 and CDR2: MNHEY and SVGAGI. CDR3 length equals 14 residues. The germline V and J ends were trimmed by 2 bases and 5 bases, with 10 bases remaining between them. CDR3 region: CASSYRAAYQPQHF. The CDR3, as DNA: TGTGCCAGCAGTTACAGGGCCGCTTATCAGCCCCAGCATTTT.